These T cell receptor beta chains were read from a single sample in a study of beta chain features in type 1 diabetes. Profiled with immunoSEQ multiplex PCR; TCRdb holds only in-frame clones, not every one. The sample holds about 180,000 clones; roughly an eighth are singletons and the top ten take roughly 0.56%. The sample comprised central memory CD4+ T cells from blood. The origin of the receptors is a woman between 18 and 29 years old in good health. Each CDR3 is given without its conserved first and last residue. Each record gives: CDR3 protein, J gene, V gene.

cdr3_aa: ASSMLGQGRHGYT
j_call: TRBJ1-2
v_call: TRBV6-5

cdr3_aa: ASHPGTGGTGELF
j_call: TRBJ2-2
v_call: TRBV5-1

cdr3_aa: ATQGLGTGSGYT
j_call: TRBJ1-2
v_call: TRBV6-5

cdr3_aa: ASSSIGGGGGGYT
j_call: TRBJ1-2
v_call: TRBV19

cdr3_aa: ASGGDTQY
j_call: TRBJ2-3
v_call: TRBV28

cdr3_aa: ATSRAAGLGGANVLT
j_call: TRBJ2-6
v_call: TRBV15

cdr3_aa: ASSQDTGHPFTGYT
j_call: TRBJ1-2
v_call: TRBV4-3

cdr3_aa: ASSPERGLINTGELF
j_call: TRBJ2-2
v_call: TRBV18

cdr3_aa: ASSLALGATGETQY
j_call: TRBJ2-5
v_call: TRBV5-4

cdr3_aa: ASSRAGQGASNEQF
j_call: TRBJ2-1
v_call: TRBV4-3

cdr3_aa: SVKLRGGSESNQPQH
j_call: TRBJ1-5
v_call: TRBV29-1

cdr3_aa: ASSLTSGGETQY
j_call: TRBJ2-5
v_call: TRBV7-2

cdr3_aa: ASSPRPRSGDEQY
j_call: TRBJ2-7
v_call: TRBV7-8

cdr3_aa: ASSQYDRGTEAF
j_call: TRBJ1-1
v_call: TRBV4-2

cdr3_aa: SALEEEAH
j_call: TRBJ2-4
v_call: TRBV20-1

cdr3_aa: ASSRARDTQY
j_call: TRBJ2-3
v_call: TRBV5-8

cdr3_aa: AWSVRQNTGELF
j_call: TRBJ2-2
v_call: TRBV30

cdr3_aa: AWSVRLDQPQH
j_call: TRBJ1-5
v_call: TRBV30

cdr3_aa: ASSGTARRGYEQY
j_call: TRBJ2-7
v_call: TRBV2

cdr3_aa: ASSTLMGLAGYNEQF
j_call: TRBJ2-1
v_call: TRBV19

cdr3_aa: ASSLPGQDYNEQF
j_call: TRBJ2-1
v_call: TRBV28

cdr3_aa: ASSLYGRDREQY
j_call: TRBJ2-7
v_call: TRBV27

cdr3_aa: ASKEGANYGYT
j_call: TRBJ1-2
v_call: TRBV28

cdr3_aa: ASRQGARNEQF
j_call: TRBJ2-1
v_call: TRBV5-1

cdr3_aa: ATSLEMRRAQY
j_call: TRBJ2-7
v_call: TRBV15

cdr3_aa: ASSLLTSQY
j_call: TRBJ2-3
v_call: TRBV13

cdr3_aa: ASSFGQGHHPGQW
j_call: TRBJ2-7
v_call: TRBV5-4

cdr3_aa: ASSSQGLVQPQH
j_call: TRBJ1-5
v_call: TRBV19

cdr3_aa: ASSLGGPQETQY
j_call: TRBJ2-5
v_call: TRBV5-1

cdr3_aa: ASSLGRAGYGYT
j_call: TRBJ1-2
v_call: TRBV5-1

cdr3_aa: ASSFSVEGNEQF
j_call: TRBJ2-1
v_call: TRBV7-8

cdr3_aa: ASSPSSRAGVHNEQF
j_call: TRBJ2-1
v_call: TRBV9

cdr3_aa: ASSPEGGWNSNQPQH
j_call: TRBJ1-5
v_call: TRBV28

cdr3_aa: AWRIPGTNNEQF
j_call: TRBJ2-1
v_call: TRBV30

cdr3_aa: ASSLQGASSNYGYT
j_call: TRBJ1-2
v_call: TRBV7-9

cdr3_aa: SVGPGGAGYGYT
j_call: TRBJ1-2
v_call: TRBV29-1

cdr3_aa: SVVVDYNNEQF
j_call: TRBJ2-1
v_call: TRBV29-1

cdr3_aa: ASSLGGTRAETQY
j_call: TRBJ2-5
v_call: TRBV7-8

cdr3_aa: SVDPDRQAYGYT
j_call: TRBJ1-2
v_call: TRBV29-1

cdr3_aa: ASSQDLKQGGTEAF
j_call: TRBJ1-1
v_call: TRBV14

cdr3_aa: ASSPGTSVSYEQY
j_call: TRBJ2-7
v_call: TRBV18

cdr3_aa: ASNLQGANEKLF
j_call: TRBJ1-4
v_call: TRBV5-6

cdr3_aa: ASSFARHHGRDTEAF
j_call: TRBJ1-1
v_call: TRBV13

cdr3_aa: SVDSGQGRGETQY
j_call: TRBJ2-5
v_call: TRBV29-1

cdr3_aa: ASSRTSGGTDTQY
j_call: TRBJ2-3
v_call: TRBV18

cdr3_aa: ASAAAGDEQF
j_call: TRBJ2-1
v_call: TRBV11-2

cdr3_aa: ASSHSRGSGANVLT
j_call: TRBJ2-6
v_call: TRBV7-9

cdr3_aa: ASSLVLAGGRPYEQY
j_call: TRBJ2-7
v_call: TRBV7-2

cdr3_aa: ASRPTLSSYNEQF
j_call: TRBJ2-1
v_call: TRBV5-1

cdr3_aa: ASSPSVLNAEAF
j_call: TRBJ1-1
v_call: TRBV18

cdr3_aa: ASSRAESYNEQF
j_call: TRBJ2-1
v_call: TRBV6-6

cdr3_aa: ASSSGQPPETQY
j_call: TRBJ2-5
v_call: TRBV28